This TCR beta chain appears in the sequencing data of a study of blood T cells in healthy people across ages. General study findings and limits: Older age coincided with a roughly linear decline in TCR beta diversity per million T cells.

Concerning this clonotype: Antigen unknown.

Donors ranged from roughly 6 to 90 years old and were healthy Caucasians in Russia. Approximately 10 milliliters was the volume of peripheral blood drawn from each donor. The CDR3 consists of 14 residues. The V end lost 6 bases, the J end lost 2 bases, and 13 bases lay between the germline ends. Germline-derived CDR1 and CDR2 are MNHEY and SMNVEV (reference sequence). A second about 6 to 11 cycle PCR used barcoded and J-beta primers. Via MiXCR, TCRdb re-called the 5' RACE reads, giving one row per CDR3 protein. The table records 1.5 million to 2 million distinct CDR3 sequences, 30% to 35% of them present only once.

The gene calls are TRBV27 and TRBJ1-2; D call uncertain. The receptor's source is a woman aged 25 to 39 in good health. Sequencing used blood. CDR3 in amino acids: CASSLRVGNYGYTF. CDR3 nucleotide sequence: TGTGCCAGCAGCTTGCGGGTAGGGAACTATGGCTACACCTTC.